A single sample is the source of the 18 T cell receptor beta chains below, sequenced in a study of cytomegalovirus exposure and HLA in healthy donors. PCR amplification relied on 60 Vbeta primers (plus 13 Jbeta primers). Profiled with immunoSEQ multiplex PCR; TCRdb holds only in-frame clones, not every one. The sample includes about 120,000 clones, 80% of them seen just once. The sample was PBMCs. Receptors originate from a female donor in good health and CMV-seropositive.

The DNA for the CDR3 is TGCGCCAGCAGCACGGGACAGGGGGCCGTAGATACGCAGTATTTT. Translation gives CASSTGQGAVDTQYF. The V and J genes are TRBV5-1 and TRBJ2-3; 12 nucleotides agree with TRBD1. The trim removed 4 bases at V and 5 bases at J, leaving 5 bases unmatched. This CDR3 contains 15 residues. Per germline, CDR1 SGHRS and CDR2 YFSETQ.

CDR3 loop: CASSLGAGAGDEQYF. As DNA, the CDR3 is TGCGCCAGCAGCTTGGGAGCAGGGGCTGGAGACGAGCAGTACTTC. This chain joins TRBV5-1 and TRBJ2-7, with D perhaps TRBD1 (6 bases). CDR3 size: 15 residues. Trimming pared 0 bases from V and 5 bases from J, leaving 15 bases between. Germline V gene data show CDR1 as SGHRS and CDR2 as YFSETQ.

The chain carries TRBV4-2 and TRBJ1-4, with TRBD1 matching 7 bases. Germline V gives CDR1 LGHNA, CDR2 YNFKEQ. Germline trimming cut 5 bases from V and 8 bases from J; bases unmatched to any gene: 8. The CDR3 has 14 residues. The DNA for the CDR3 is TGTGCCAGCAGCTACGGACAGGTACAGGAAAAACTGTTTTTT. Translated: CASSYGQVQEKLFF.

The J gene is TRBJ2-3, the V gene TRBV5-4; 8 positions match TRBD1. With 4 bases clipped from V and 6 bases from J, the junction kept 7 bases outside the gene matches. This CDR3 spans 14 amino acids. Germline loops: CDR1 SGHNT, CDR2 YYREEE (reference sequence). The CDR3 is CASSLQGAADTQYF. The CDR3 nucleotides read TGTGCCAGCAGCCTTCAGGGGGCGGCCGATACGCAGTATTTT.

V gene TRBV5-1 combines with J gene TRBJ1-1, with D tentatively TRBD1 (6 bases). V was clipped by 3 bases and J by 8 bases, with 11 bases between them. Looked up from germline, CDR1 is SGHRS and CDR2 is YFSETQ. This CDR3 is 12 amino acids long. The CDR3 loop reads CASSYGQSEAFF. CDR3 DNA sequence: TGCGCCAGCAGCTACGGACAGTCCGAAGCTTTCTTT.

This clone has more than one count but fewer than ten. The V gene is TRBV5-5, the J gene TRBJ2-5; D is undetermined. This CDR3 spans 13 amino acids. V was trimmed by 2 bases and J by 7 bases, leaving 12 bases between them. Germline-derived CDR1 and CDR2 are SGHKS and YYEKEE (reference sequence). CDR3 bases: TGTGCCAGCAGCTTCCGAGAATTCGGGACCCAGTACTTC. This codes for CASSFREFGTQYF.

V usage is TRBV27 and J usage is TRBJ2-3, with a tentative D call TRBD1 (5 bases). The CDR3 is 16 amino acids. Germline V gene lookup returns CDR1 MNHEY and CDR2 SMNVEV (reference sequence). Trimming left V 5 bases short and J 2 bases short, with 17 bases between. CDR3 sequence reads: CASSQQPPGSTDTQYF. The DNA for the CDR3 is TGTGCCAGCAGTCAACAACCCCCAGGGTCCACAGATACGCAGTATTTT.

This clone has a handful of counts. The rearrangement uses TRBV5-3 and TRBJ1-2; D remains unclear. TRBV5-3 is an ORF, and what it does is uncertain. V dropped 0 bases and J dropped 6 bases, with 12 bases sitting between them. This CDR3 spans 14 amino acids. CDR3 residues: CARSLARFEHGYTF. The CDR3 DNA reads as TGTGCCAGAAGCTTGGCCAGATTTGAACATGGCTACACCTTC.

V is TRBV7-9 and J is TRBJ1-6; TRBD1 aligns across 9 bases. CDR1 is SEHNR and CDR2 is FQNEAQ in the germline V gene (reference sequence). V gave up 5 bases and J gave up 6 bases; unmatched junction bases: 2. This CDR3 has 14 amino acids. CDR3 nucleotides: TGTGCCAGCAGCATGACAGGGGGTAATTCACCCCTCCACTTT. Amino acids: CASSMTGGNSPLHF.

This chain connects TRBV7-3 to TRBJ2-1, with 11 bases that match TRBD2. V shed 5 bases and J 9 bases; nucleotides not matched to a gene: 6. The V gene's germline CDR1 is SGHTA and CDR2 FQGTGA. The CDR3 runs to 14 residues. CDR3: CASSASSGGSEQFF. The CDR3 nucleotides are TGTGCCAGCAGCGCCTCTAGCGGGGGGTCTGAGCAGTTCTTC. The whole variable domain, filled in from reference TRBV7-3 and TRBJ2-1, reads GAGVSQTPSNKVTEKGKYVELRCDPISGHTALYWYRQSLGQGPEFLIYFQGTGAADDSGLPNDRFFAVRPEGSVSTLKIQRTERGDSAVYLCASSASSGGSEQFFGPGTRLTVL.

The chain links TRBV5-6 to TRBJ2-1; 7 bases are a match to TRBD1. Germline values: CDR1 SGHDT, CDR2 YYEEEE. V shed 4 bases, J shed 4 bases, and the junction held 11 bases outside the gene matches. The CDR3 is 16 amino acids. The CDR3 reads CASSRQGQVVYNEQFF. The CDR3 DNA reads TGTGCCAGCAGCCGACAGGGCCAAGTGGTGTACAATGAGCAGTTCTTC.

Here the CDR3 DNA reads TGTGCCAGCAGCTTAGGCCCGGACAGGGGGGAGACCCAGTACTTC. This translates into CASSLGPDRGETQYF. The V and J genes are TRBV7-2 and TRBJ2-5; 10 bases are shared with TRBD1. The ends lost 1 base at V and 5 bases at J; junction bases unmatched: 4. The germline CDR1 and CDR2 sequences are SGHTA and FQGNSA. CDR3 size: 15 residues.

This clone was counted between two and nine times. The genes are TRBV7-2 and TRBJ1-6, with TRBD1 matching over 9 bases. The CDR3 contains 16 residues. Germline V lookup: CDR1 SGHTA, CDR2 FQGNSA. V shed 5 bases and J 10 bases; nucleotides not matched to a gene: 12. CDR3 amino acids: CASSQEQGAARSPLHF. The CDR3 region has the DNA TGTGCCAGCAGCCAAGAACAGGGGGCAGCAAGGTCACCCCTCCACTTT.

The chain uses TRBV4-1 and TRBJ1-2; TRBD1 might be the D (5 bases). This CDR3 has 15 residues. Germline CDR1 is MGHRA and CDR2 is YSYEKL. The germline V and J ends were trimmed by 2 bases and 8 bases, with 18 bases remaining between them. CDR3 bases: TGCGCCAGCAGCCAACCCACGGGGGGATCCCGGGGCTACACCTTC. Protein sequence: CASSQPTGGSRGYTF.

CDR3 in DNA: TGTGCCAGCAGCCCTTCCTCTGGAAACACCATATATTTT. Translating gives CASSPSSGNTIYF. The chain combines TRBV13 with TRBJ1-3; D remains ambiguous. The CDR3 runs to 13 residues. V dropped 5 bases and J dropped 0 bases, with 5 bases sitting between them. CDR1 PRHDT and CDR2 FYEKMQ come from the germline V gene (reference sequence).

The V and J genes are TRBV19 and TRBJ1-6; weak D call: TRBD1 (5 bases). Looked up from germline, CDR1 is LNHDA and CDR2 is SQIVND (reference sequence). CDR3 length: 13 residues. Trimming stripped 6 bases from V and 9 bases from J, with 12 bases between. The CDR3 nucleotides read TGTGCCAGTAGACCCACAGGCGCTTCACCCCTCCACTTT. The encoded protein is CASRPTGASPLHF.

This clone appeared a few times. This chain links TRBV7-2 with TRBJ1-1; unclear D gene. CDR3 length equals 11 residues. V lost 4 bases and J lost 8, with 8 bases in between. The germline V gene has CDR1 SGHTA and CDR2 FQGNSA. The CDR3: CASSSLAEAFF. In nucleotides, the CDR3 is TGTGCCAGCAGCTCTCTGGCAGAAGCTTTCTTT.

J is TRBJ2-5 and V is TRBV2; 9 nucleotides match TRBD1. The V and J ends lost 10 bases and 5 bases, in that order; junction bases with no gene match: 8. The CDR3 has 13 residues. Germline-derived CDR1 and CDR2 are SNHLY and FYNNEI. The CDR3 bases are TGTGCCAACGGACAGGGGTCGGGCGAGACCCAGTACTTC. Its protein product is CANGQGSGETQYF.